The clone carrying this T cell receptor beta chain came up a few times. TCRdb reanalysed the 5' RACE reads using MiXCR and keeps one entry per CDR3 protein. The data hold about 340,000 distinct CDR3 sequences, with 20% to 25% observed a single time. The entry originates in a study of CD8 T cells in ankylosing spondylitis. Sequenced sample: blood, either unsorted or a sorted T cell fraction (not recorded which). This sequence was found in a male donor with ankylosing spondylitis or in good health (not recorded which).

The CDR3 sequence is CASSQEGPGDTQYF. CDR3 nucleotide sequence: TGTGCCAGCAGCCAAGAGGGCCCGGGGGATACGCAGTATTTT. This chain connects TRBV4-2 to TRBJ2-3, with D tentatively TRBD2 (5 bases). The V gene's germline CDR1 is LGHNA and CDR2 YNFKEQ. The CDR3 runs to 14 residues. The germline V and J ends were trimmed by 0 bases and 6 bases, with 10 bases remaining between them.